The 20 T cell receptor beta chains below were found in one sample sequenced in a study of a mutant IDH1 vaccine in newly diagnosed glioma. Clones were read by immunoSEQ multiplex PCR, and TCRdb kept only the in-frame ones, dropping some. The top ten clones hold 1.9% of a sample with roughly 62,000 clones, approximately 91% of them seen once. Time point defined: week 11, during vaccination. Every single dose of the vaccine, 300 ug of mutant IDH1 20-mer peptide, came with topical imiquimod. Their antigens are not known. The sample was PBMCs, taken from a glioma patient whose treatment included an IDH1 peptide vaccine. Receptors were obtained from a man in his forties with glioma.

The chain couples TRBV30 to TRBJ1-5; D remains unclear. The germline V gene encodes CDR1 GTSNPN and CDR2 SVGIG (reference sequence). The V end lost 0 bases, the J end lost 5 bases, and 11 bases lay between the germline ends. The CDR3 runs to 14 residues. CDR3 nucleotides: TGTGCCTGGAGTGTTCCCGACGGCTATCAGCCCCAGCATTTT. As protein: CAWSVPDGYQPQHF.

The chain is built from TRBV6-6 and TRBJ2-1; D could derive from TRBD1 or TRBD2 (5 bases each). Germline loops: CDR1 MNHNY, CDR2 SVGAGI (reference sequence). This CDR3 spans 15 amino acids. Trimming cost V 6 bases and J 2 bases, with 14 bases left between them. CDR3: CASSRGPSPYNEQFF. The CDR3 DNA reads TGTGCCAGCAGCCGGGGACCGTCTCCCTACAATGAGCAGTTCTTC.

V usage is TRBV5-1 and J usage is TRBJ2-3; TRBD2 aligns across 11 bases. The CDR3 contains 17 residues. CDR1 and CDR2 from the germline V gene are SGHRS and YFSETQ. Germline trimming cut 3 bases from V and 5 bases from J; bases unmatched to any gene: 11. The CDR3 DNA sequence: TGCGCCAGCAGCTGGGGGTTAGCGGGAGGGCAGCGAGATACGCAGTATTTT. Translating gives CASSWGLAGGQRDTQYF. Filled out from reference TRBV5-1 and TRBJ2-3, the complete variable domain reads KAGVTQTPRYLIKTRGQQVTLSCSPISGHRSVSWYQQTPGQGLQFLFEYFSETQRNKGNFPGRFSGRQFSNSRSEMNVSTLELGDSALYLCASSWGLAGGQRDTQYFGPGTRLTVL.

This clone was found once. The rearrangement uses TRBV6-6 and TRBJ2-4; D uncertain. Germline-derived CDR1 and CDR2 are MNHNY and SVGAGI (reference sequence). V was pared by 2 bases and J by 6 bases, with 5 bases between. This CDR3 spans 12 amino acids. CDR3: CASSYVLNIQYF. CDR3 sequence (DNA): TGTGCCAGCAGTTACGTCCTAAACATTCAGTACTTC.

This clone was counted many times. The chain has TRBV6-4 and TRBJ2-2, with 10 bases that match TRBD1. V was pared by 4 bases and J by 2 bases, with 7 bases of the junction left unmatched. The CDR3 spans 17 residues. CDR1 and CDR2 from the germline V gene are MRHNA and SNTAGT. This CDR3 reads CASSVRTGGYNTGELFF. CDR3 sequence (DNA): TGTGCCAGCAGTGTTCGGACAGGGGGTTACAACACCGGGGAGCTGTTTTTT.

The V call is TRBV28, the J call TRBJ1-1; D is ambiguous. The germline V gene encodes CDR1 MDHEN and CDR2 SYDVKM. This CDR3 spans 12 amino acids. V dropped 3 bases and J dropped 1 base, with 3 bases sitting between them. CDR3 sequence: CASSFKNTEAFF. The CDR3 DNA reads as TGTGCCAGCAGTTTCAAGAACACTGAAGCTTTCTTT.

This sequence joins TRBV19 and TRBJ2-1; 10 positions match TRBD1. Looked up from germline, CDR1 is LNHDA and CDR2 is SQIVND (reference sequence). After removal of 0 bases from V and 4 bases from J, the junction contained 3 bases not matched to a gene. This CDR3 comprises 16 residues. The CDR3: CASSIEGQGIYNEQFF. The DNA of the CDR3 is TGTGCCAGTAGTATAGAGGGACAGGGGATTTACAATGAGCAGTTCTTC.

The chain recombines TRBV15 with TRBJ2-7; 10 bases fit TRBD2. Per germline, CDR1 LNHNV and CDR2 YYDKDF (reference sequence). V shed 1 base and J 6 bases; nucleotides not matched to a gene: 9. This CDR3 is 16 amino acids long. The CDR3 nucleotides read TGTGCCACCAGCAGAGGGAGGAGCGGGAGGGCCCTCGAGCAGTACTTC. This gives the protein CATSRGRSGRALEQYF.

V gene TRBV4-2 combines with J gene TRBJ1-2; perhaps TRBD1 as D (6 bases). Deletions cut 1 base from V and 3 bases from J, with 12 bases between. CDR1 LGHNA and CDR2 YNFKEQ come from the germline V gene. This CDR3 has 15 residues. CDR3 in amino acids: CASSQGRGADYGYTF. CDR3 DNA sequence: TGTGCCAGCAGCCAAGGCCGGGGGGCTGACTATGGCTACACCTTC.

The CDR3 protein is CASSPGGKNIQYF. For the CDR3, the DNA is TGTGCCAGCAGCCCCGGGGGGAAAAACATTCAGTACTTC. The gene calls are TRBV7-9 and TRBJ2-4; TRBD2 matches at 7 bases. The CDR3 is 13 residues long. Trimming at V came to 5 bases and at J to 4 bases, leaving 2 bases not matched to a gene. Germline V lookup: CDR1 SEHNR, CDR2 FQNEAQ (reference sequence).

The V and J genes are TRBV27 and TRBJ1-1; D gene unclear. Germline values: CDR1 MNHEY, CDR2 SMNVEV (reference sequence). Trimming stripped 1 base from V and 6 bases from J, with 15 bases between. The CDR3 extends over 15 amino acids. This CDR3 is CASSLLSKGWAEAFF. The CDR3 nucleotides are TGTGCCAGCAGTTTATTATCGAAGGGTTGGGCTGAAGCTTTCTTT.

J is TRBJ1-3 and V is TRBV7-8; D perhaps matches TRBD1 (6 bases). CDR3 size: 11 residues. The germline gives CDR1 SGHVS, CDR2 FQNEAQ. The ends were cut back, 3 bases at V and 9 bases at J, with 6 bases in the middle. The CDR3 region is CASSFRGTIYF. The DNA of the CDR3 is TGTGCCAGCAGCTTCAGGGGCACCATATATTTT.

The CDR3 DNA is TGTGCCAGCAGCCTAGGACTAGCGGGGGCGAAGTACGTC. Translated, it gives CASSLGLAGAKYV. The chain is built from TRBV7-2 and TRBJ2-7; TRBD2 agrees at 13 bases. The CDR3 length is 13 residues. Germline CDR1 and CDR2: SGHTA and FQGNSA. J was trimmed by 11 bases and V by 5 bases; bases with no gene match: 6.

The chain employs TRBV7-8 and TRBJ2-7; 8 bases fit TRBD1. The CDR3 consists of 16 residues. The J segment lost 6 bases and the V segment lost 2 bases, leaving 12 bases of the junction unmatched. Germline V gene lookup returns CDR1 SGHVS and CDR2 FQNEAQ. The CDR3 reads CASSLLGRAGGVEQYF. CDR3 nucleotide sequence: TGTGCCAGCAGCTTACTGGGGCGGGCAGGGGGCGTCGAGCAGTACTTC.

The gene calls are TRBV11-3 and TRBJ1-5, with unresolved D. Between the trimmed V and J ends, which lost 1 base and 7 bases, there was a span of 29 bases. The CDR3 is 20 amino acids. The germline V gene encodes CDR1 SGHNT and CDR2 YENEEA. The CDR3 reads CASSLGEAGFPPIGSQPQHF. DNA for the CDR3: TGTGCCAGCAGCTTAGGGGAGGCGGGGTTTCCGCCCATCGGGTCCCAGCCCCAGCATTTT.

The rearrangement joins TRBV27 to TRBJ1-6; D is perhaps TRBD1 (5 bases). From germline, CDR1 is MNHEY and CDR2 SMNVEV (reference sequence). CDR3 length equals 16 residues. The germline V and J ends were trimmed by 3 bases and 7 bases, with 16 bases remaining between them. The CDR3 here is CASSFPPGARNSPLHF. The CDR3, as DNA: TGTGCCAGCAGTTTTCCACCCGGGGCCAGGAATTCACCCCTCCACTTT.

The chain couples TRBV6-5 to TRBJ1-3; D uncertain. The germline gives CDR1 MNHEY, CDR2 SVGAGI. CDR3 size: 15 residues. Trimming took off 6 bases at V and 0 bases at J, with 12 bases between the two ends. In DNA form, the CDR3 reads TGTGCCAGCAGCCTCGGACGGATCTCTGGAAACACCATATATTTT. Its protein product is CASSLGRISGNTIYF.

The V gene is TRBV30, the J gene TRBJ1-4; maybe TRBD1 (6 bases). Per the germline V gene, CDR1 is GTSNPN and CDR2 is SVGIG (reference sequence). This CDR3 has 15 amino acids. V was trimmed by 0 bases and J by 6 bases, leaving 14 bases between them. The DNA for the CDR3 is TGTGCCTGGAGTGTACTAGGGGGGGTGGATGAAAAACTGTTTTTT. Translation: CAWSVLGGVDEKLFF.

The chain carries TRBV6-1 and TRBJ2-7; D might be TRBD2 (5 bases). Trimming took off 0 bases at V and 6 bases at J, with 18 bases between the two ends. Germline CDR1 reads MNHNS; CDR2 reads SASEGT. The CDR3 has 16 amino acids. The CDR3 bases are TGTGCCAGCAGTGAAGCCGGGCGGGCAGTTCGGGTCGAGCAGTACGTC. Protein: CASSEAGRAVRVEQYV.

Here the CDR3 reads CASSLPRGDYGYTF. CDR3 sequence (DNA): TGTGCCAGCAGCTTACCTCGGGGCGACTATGGCTACACCTTC. This sequence joins TRBV7-9 and TRBJ1-2, with a weak D call TRBD1 (5 bases). Between the trimmed V and J ends, which lost 2 bases and 3 bases, there was a span of 10 bases. Looked up from germline, CDR1 is SEHNR and CDR2 is FQNEAQ (reference sequence). The CDR3 totals 14 residues.